This TCR beta chain was recorded in a study of CD8+CD57+ T cells in acquired aplastic anemia. The authors sequenced patients whose flow cytometry had shown CD8+CD57+ cell expansion. Every patient was diagnosed with severe acquired aplastic anemia. Patients had received no therapy at the time of blood sampling. This CDR3 comprises 15 residues. V lost 0 bases, J lost 7 bases, and 10 bases lay in between. The germline V gene has CDR1 MGHRA and CDR2 YSYEKL. Genomic DNA was employed as the template in profiling TCR beta VDJ and CDR3. TCRdb independently ran MiXCR on the reads; one entry per CDR3 protein. The table lists 120,000 or so distinct CDR3 sequences, approximately 41% of them singletons.

This sequence was found in a human donor with aplastic anemia. The sample consisted of sorted CD4+, CD8+, or CD8+CD57+ T cells (not recorded which) from PBMCs. The V and J genes are TRBV4-1 and TRBJ1-6; no clear D gene. CDR3 protein: CASSQDQFSNSPLHF. The DNA of the CDR3 is TGCGCCAGCAGCCAAGATCAATTTAGCAATTCACCCCTCCACTTT.